The 18 T cell receptor beta chains given below trace back to one sample, sequenced in a study of shared clonotypes between healthy human individuals. Sequenced by immunoSEQ multiplex PCR; TCRdb stores in-frame clones only, minus some. The profile shows hundreds of thousands of clones, around 90% of them singletons. Cells designated naive CD8 were CD45RO-negative and were positively selected for CCR7, with terminally differentiated effector memory CD45RA+ cells excluded. The sample was naive CD8+ T cells sorted from blood. The receptors shown here come from a man aged 25 to 45 in good health.

The chain uses TRBV11-2 and TRBJ2-1; D not resolved. V was clipped by 5 bases and J by 5 bases, with 19 bases between them. CDR1 and CDR2 (germline): SGHAT, FQNNGV. The CDR3 has 16 amino acids. The CDR3 loop is CASSAGRPSRNNEQFF. For the CDR3, the DNA is TGTGCCAGCAGCGCCGGGCGTCCCTCCCGGAACAATGAGCAGTTCTTC.

The J gene is TRBJ2-7, the V gene TRBV7-8; 7 bases agree with TRBD2. The CDR3 consists of 14 residues. Germline assignment: CDR1 SGHVS and CDR2 FQNEAQ. Trimming cost V 4 bases and J 2 bases; bases outside gene matches: 5. The CDR3 sequence is CASSSMGGTYEQYF. CDR3 DNA sequence: TGTGCCAGCAGCTCCATGGGAGGGACCTACGAGCAGTACTTC.

The chain combines TRBV6-5 with TRBJ2-3; TRBD2 aligns across 9 bases. V was pared by 10 bases and J by 0 bases, with 8 bases of the junction left unmatched. Germline CDR1 MNHEY, CDR2 SVGAGI. The CDR3 covers 15 residues. For the CDR3, the DNA is TGTGCCACTACACCGACTAGCGGTAGCACAGATACGCAGTATTTT. It encodes CATTPTSGSTDTQYF.

V gene TRBV19 combines with J gene TRBJ2-5; 7 bases agree with TRBD2. This CDR3 contains 14 residues. J was trimmed by 1 base and V by 5 bases; bases with no gene match: 4. Germline V gives CDR1 LNHDA, CDR2 SQIVND (reference sequence). The CDR3 here is CASSVLATQETQYF. The DNA of the CDR3 is TGTGCCAGTAGTGTACTAGCGACCCAAGAGACCCAGTACTTC.

The V gene is TRBV18, the J gene TRBJ2-1; 14 positions match TRBD2. With 3 bases clipped from V and 2 bases from J, the junction kept 6 bases outside the gene matches. The CDR3 consists of 18 residues. Germline loops: CDR1 KGHSH, CDR2 LQKENI. In DNA, the CDR3 is TGTGCCAGCTCACCCAGAAAGACTAGCGGGAGGGCCTACAATGAGCAGTTCTTC. Residues: CASSPRKTSGRAYNEQFF.

Worth noting for this clone: Other DNA sequences in the same sample also yield this CDR3. The chain uses TRBV28 and TRBJ1-1; unclear D gene. V lost 2 bases to trimming and J lost 1 base, with 5 bases between them. Looked up from germline, CDR1 is MDHEN and CDR2 is SYDVKM. This CDR3 contains 13 residues. In nucleotides, the CDR3 is TGTGCCAGCAGTTTAGGCGGGAACACTGAAGCTTTCTTT. Its protein is CASSLGGNTEAFF.

The genes are TRBV6-1 and TRBJ2-7; the D gene is possibly TRBD1 (5 bases). This CDR3 comprises 13 residues. Germline CDR1 reads MNHNS; CDR2 reads SASEGT. The V end lost 6 bases, the J end lost 2 bases, and 11 bases lay between the germline ends. The CDR3 DNA sequence: TGTGCCAGCAGAGGGGTCCTTGCCTACGAGCAGTACTTC. Translated: CASRGVLAYEQYF.

The V call is TRBV5-3, the J call TRBJ2-3; D perhaps matches TRBD2 (5 bases). Being an ORF, TRBV5-3 has a function that is uncertain. V was clipped by 3 bases and J by 3 bases, with 14 bases between them. The CDR3 is made up of 15 amino acids. The CDR3 loop is CARSWSTRRTDTQYF. As DNA, the CDR3 is TGTGCCAGAAGCTGGAGTACTAGAAGAACAGATACGCAGTATTTT.

This clone was detected once. J is TRBJ2-1 and V is TRBV7-3; 9 nucleotides line up with TRBD2. The trim removed 0 bases at V and 6 bases at J, leaving 3 bases unmatched. Germline CDR1 reads SGHTA; CDR2 reads FQGTGA. The CDR3 totals 15 residues. CDR3 DNA: TGTGCCAGCAGCTTAACTAGCGGGAGACTCAATGAGCAGTTCTTC. Its protein is CASSLTSGRLNEQFF.

The chain carries TRBV11-3 and TRBJ2-7; unclear D gene. Germline CDR1 reads SGHNT; CDR2 reads YENEEA. The CDR3 covers 12 residues. V lost 0 bases, J lost 2 bases, and 2 bases lay in between. The CDR3 DNA is TGTGCCAGCAGCTTAGAAGCCTACGAGCAGTACTTC. Its protein is CASSLEAYEQYF. The full variable domain, completed using reference TRBV11-3 and TRBJ2-7, is EAGVVQSPRYKIIEKKQPVAFWCNPISGHNTLYWYLQNLGQGPELLIRYENEEAVDDSQLPKDRFSAERLKGVDSTLKIQPAELGDSAVYLCASSLEAYEQYFGPGTRLTVT.

This clone came up once. The chain carries TRBV7-9 and TRBJ2-3; tentatively, D is TRBD2 (6 bases). Trimming stripped 7 bases from V and 1 base from J, with 18 bases between. This CDR3 is built from 16 residues. Germline V gene sequence: CDR1 SEHNR, CDR2 FQNEAQ (reference sequence). The CDR3 coding sequence is TGTGCCAGCACCCTGACTAGTTCCGAAGGCACAGATACGCAGTATTTT. It translates to CASTLTSSEGTDTQYF.

V usage is TRBV20-1 and J usage is TRBJ2-3; the D is unclear. Germline V CDR1 and CDR2: DFQATT, SNEGSKA (reference sequence). This CDR3 is built from 11 residues. Trimming stripped 5 bases from V and 5 bases from J, with 8 bases between. The CDR3 here is CSAVAVDTQYF. The CDR3 bases are TGCAGTGCTGTAGCTGTAGATACGCAGTATTTT.

CDR3 DNA: TGTGCCAGCAGCTTAGTAAGCAGGGAGGAGCAGTACTTC. Protein product: CASSLVSREEQYF. The V gene is TRBV7-9, the J gene TRBJ2-7; perhaps D is TRBD1 or TRBD2 (5 bases each). The CDR3 runs to 13 residues. Germline loops: CDR1 SEHNR, CDR2 FQNEAQ (reference sequence). Deletions cut 1 base from V and 7 bases from J, with 11 bases between. Full variable domain (rest looked up from reference TRBV7-9 and TRBJ2-7): DTGVSQNPRHKITKRGQNVTFRCDPISEHNRLYWYRQTLGQGPEFLTYFQNEAQLEKSRLLSDRFSAERPKGSFSTLEIQRTEQGDSAMYLCASSLVSREEQYFGPGTRLTVT.

The chain combines TRBV28 with TRBJ1-3, with 7 positions matching TRBD1. This CDR3 is 17 amino acids long. Per germline, CDR1 MDHEN and CDR2 SYDVKM. V gave up 2 bases and J gave up 7 bases; unmatched junction bases: 14. The CDR3 DNA is TGTGCCAGCAGTTTACCCCGTGACAGGGAAGGTGTGAACACCATATATTTT. It codes for CASSLPRDREGVNTIYF.

This clone was counted once. This rearrangement joins TRBV11-3 to TRBJ2-1; TRBD2 matches 10 bases. The V gene end was trimmed by 5 bases and the J gene end by 0 bases; junction bases not matched to a gene: 10. CDR1 is SGHNT, CDR2 YENEEA, per germline. The CDR3 is 18 amino acids. The CDR3: CASSPRSGRASSYNEQFF. CDR3 DNA: TGTGCCAGCAGCCCAAGGAGCGGGAGGGCGAGCTCCTACAATGAGCAGTTCTTC.

The V gene is TRBV13, the J gene TRBJ1-2; D call uncertain. Germline CDR1 PRHDT, CDR2 FYEKMQ (reference sequence). The length of the CDR3 is 14 residues. V was clipped by 2 bases and J by 3 bases, with 10 bases between them. CDR3 bases: TGTGCCAGCAGCTTATATGTCGGACACTATGGCTACACCTTC. It yields the protein CASSLYVGHYGYTF. Based on the CDR3 plus reference TRBV13 and TRBJ1-2, the full variable domain is AAGVIQSPRHLIKEKRETATLKCYPIPRHDTVYWYQQGPGQDPQFLISFYEKMQSDKGSIPDRFSAQQFSDYHSELNMSSLELGDSALYFCASSLYVGHYGYTFGSGTRLTVV.

This clone was seen a few times. Other DNA variants within this sample encode the same CDR3. The J gene is TRBJ1-5, the V gene TRBV7-9, with TRBD1 identical over 8 bases. This CDR3 has 14 amino acids. J lost 4 bases, V lost 5 bases, and 4 bases had no gene match. In germline, CDR1 is SEHNR, CDR2 FQNEAQ (reference sequence). The CDR3 region is CASSPDRGNQPQHF. CDR3 nucleotide sequence: TGTGCCAGCAGCCCAGACAGGGGAAATCAGCCCCAGCATTTT.

This sequence joins TRBV4-1 and TRBJ2-2; perhaps TRBD2 as D (6 bases). Germline CDR1 and CDR2: MGHRA and YSYEKL. This CDR3 has 14 residues. Trimming removed 4 bases at V and 4 bases at J, with 10 bases between. The CDR3 is CASSLADVTGELFF. The DNA of the CDR3 is TGCGCCAGCAGCCTAGCGGATGTCACCGGGGAGCTGTTTTTT.